Below, 30 T cell receptor beta chains from the same sample are listed, as sequenced in a study of blood T cells in healthy people across ages. Combining a sample-barcoded 5' primer with a J-beta primer mix, a second PCR ran for about 6 to 12 cycles. TCRdb re-derived calls from the 5' RACE reads in MiXCR, one entry per CDR3 protein. The data contain about 800,000 distinct CDR3 sequences, roughly 64% of them seen just once; the ten biggest clones take up over 20%. The sequencing sample was made of blood. The receptor set was obtained from a man aged 25-40 years in good health.

The gene calls are TRBV29-1 and TRBJ2-3, with 8 bases matching TRBD1. From germline, CDR1 is SQVTM and CDR2 ANQGSEA. CDR3 length equals 13 residues. The ends lost 6 bases at V and 3 bases at J; junction bases unmatched: 5. The CDR3 DNA follows: TGCAGCGTCCCAGGGGGCGCGACAGATACGCAGTATTTT. Encoded protein: CSVPGGATDTQYF.

V usage is TRBV4-1 and J usage is TRBJ2-1; 9 positions match TRBD2. This CDR3 has 17 residues. Trimming took 2 bases from V and 6 from J; bases not matched to a gene: 11. Germline assignment: CDR1 MGHRA and CDR2 YSYEKL. The CDR3 spells CASSQPLAGAQGNEQFF. The CDR3 nucleotides read TGCGCCAGCAGCCAACCTTTAGCGGGAGCCCAGGGCAATGAGCAGTTCTTC.

The chain couples TRBV14 to TRBJ2-3; perhaps D is TRBD1 or TRBD2 (5 bases each). The V end was cut by 4 bases, the J end by 5 bases, with 13 bases between. From germline, CDR1 is SGHDN and CDR2 FVKESK. The CDR3 is made up of 14 amino acids. The CDR3 here is CASSPGTWEDTQYF. The CDR3 region has the DNA TGTGCCAGCAGCCCCGGGACCTGGGAAGATACGCAGTATTTT.

In this sample, this clonotype turned up a few times. The V call is TRBV28, the J call TRBJ2-1; 10 bases match TRBD1. The CDR3 totals 15 residues. J was trimmed by 8 bases and V by 8 bases; bases with no gene match: 12. Germline CDR1 and CDR2: MDHEN and SYDVKM. As DNA, the CDR3 is TGTGCCAGCCCGGCGACAGGGGGCGCGGATGATGAGCAGTTCTTC. As protein: CASPATGGADDEQFF.

For this clonotype: The germline gene is not matched at one end of the junction; a read error may be the cause. The chain combines TRBV5-1 with TRBJ2-7; no definite D call. This CDR3 is built from 16 residues. CDR1 is SGHRS and CDR2 is YFSETQ in the germline V gene. The DNA for the CDR3 is TGCGCCAGCAGCCCCGATAGTTGCCCCAACTCCTACGAGCAGTCCTTC. Translated: CASSPDSCPNSYEQSF.

This clonotype was seen only a few times. The chain joins TRBV5-1 to TRBJ2-1; tentative D call: TRBD1 (6 bases). The CDR3 is 15 residues long. CDR1 and CDR2 (germline): SGHRS, YFSETQ. V lost 1 base and J lost 3, with 11 bases in between. The CDR3, as DNA: TGCGCCAGCAGCTTGTTAGGGGGTTACTACAATGAGCAGTTCTTC. This encodes CASSLLGGYYNEQFF. Complete variable domain (other parts from reference TRBV5-1 and TRBJ2-1): KAGVTQTPRYLIKTRGQQVTLSCSPISGHRSVSWYQQTPGQGLQFLFEYFSETQRNKGNFPGRFSGRQFSNSRSEMNVSTLELGDSALYLCASSLLGGYYNEQFFGPGTRLTVL.

This clonotype was observed a handful of times. The chain is built from TRBV7-8 and TRBJ2-5, with D perhaps matching TRBD2 (5 bases). The J call is in doubt because the DNA end fits TRBJ2-7 better. The germline CDR1 and CDR2 sequences are SGHVS and FQNEAQ. The CDR3 is 15 residues long. CDR3 protein: CASSPGFDSDYEQYF. The CDR3 DNA follows: TGTGCCAGCAGCCCTGGGTTTGATAGCGACTACGAGCAGTACTTC.

The chain couples TRBV20-1 to TRBJ2-3; 7 nucleotides match TRBD1. Per the germline V gene, CDR1 is DFQATT and CDR2 is SNEGSKA (reference sequence). This CDR3 is built from 13 residues. Losses at the gene ends were 6 bases for V and 5 bases for J; bases not matched to a gene: 8. DNA of the CDR3: TGCAGTGCGCTAACAGGGGCGGAAGATACGCAGTATTTT. It yields the protein CSALTGAEDTQYF.

The chain is built from TRBV20-1 and TRBJ2-5; 7 bases align to TRBD2. In germline, CDR1 is DFQATT, CDR2 SNEGSKA (reference sequence). Trimming cost V 6 bases and J 1 base; bases outside gene matches: 11. CDR3 length equals 15 residues. Here the CDR3 reads CSADLAAGSQETQYF. The CDR3 region has the DNA TGCAGTGCCGATCTAGCGGCGGGAAGCCAAGAGACCCAGTACTTC.

The genes are TRBV7-3 and TRBJ2-5; TRBD1 agrees at 8 bases. CDR1 is SGHTA and CDR2 is FQGTGA in the germline V gene. Losses at the gene ends were 4 bases for V and 11 bases for J; bases not matched to a gene: 12. The CDR3 is 14 amino acids. DNA for the CDR3: TGTGCCAGCAGCTCTGGGACAGGCCATAGCCCTCAGTACTTC. Amino acids: CASSSGTGHSPQYF.

In DNA, the CDR3 is TGCGCCAGCAGCTTGGGGCGCGGGAGTAGTAGTGATGAGCAGTTCTTC. Protein sequence: CASSLGRGSSSDEQFF. V usage is TRBV5-1 and J usage is TRBJ2-1; 7 bases are shared with TRBD2. The CDR3 contains 16 residues. V lost 0 bases and J lost 8; bases outside the gene matches: 11. Germline V gives CDR1 SGHRS, CDR2 YFSETQ.

A single count supports this clonotype. The gene calls are TRBV3-1 and TRBJ1-6; 8 bases are shared with TRBD1. This CDR3 has 15 amino acids. The V segment lost 6 bases and the J segment 9 bases; nucleotides outside the gene matches: 10. CDR1 LGHDT and CDR2 YNNKEL come from the germline V gene (reference sequence). This chain's CDR3 is CASSFGQGSFSPLHF. CDR3 coding DNA: TGTGCCAGCAGTTTCGGACAGGGATCGTTTTCACCCCTCCACTTT.

The genes are TRBV5-1 and TRBJ2-5, with 10 bases fitting TRBD1. The CDR3 runs 16 residues. Germline-derived CDR1 and CDR2 are SGHRS and YFSETQ. V shed 2 bases and J 4 bases; nucleotides not matched to a gene: 8. CDR3 protein: CASSFRGQGTGETQYF. In DNA form, the CDR3 reads TGCGCCAGCAGCTTCCGGGGACAGGGGACGGGAGAGACCCAGTACTTC.

The chain carries TRBV3-1 and TRBJ2-4; D may be TRBD1 (5 bases). Germline V lookup: CDR1 LGHDT, CDR2 YNNKEL (reference sequence). The V end was cut by 2 bases, the J end by 8 bases, with 10 bases between. The length of the CDR3 is 13 residues. Written as DNA, the CDR3 is TGTGCCAGCAGCCAAAGGGGTTTTGACATTCAGTACTTC. It codes for CASSQRGFDIQYF.

A few counts support this clonotype. V usage is TRBV4-3 and J usage is TRBJ2-1; D remains ambiguous. The CDR3 covers 17 residues. The germline V gene has CDR1 LGHNA and CDR2 YSLEER. Deletions cut 0 bases from V and 2 bases from J, with 14 bases between. CDR3 in DNA: TGCGCCAGCAGCCAAGAATACCGGCTAGTTCCCTACAATGAGCAGTTCTTC. The encoded protein is CASSQEYRLVPYNEQFF.

This clonotype was observed many times. The chain couples TRBV5-5 to TRBJ2-1; D is unclear. The CDR3 contains 15 residues. CDR1 SGHKS and CDR2 YYEKEE come from the germline V gene (reference sequence). Trimming took off 6 bases at V and 3 bases at J, with 16 bases between the two ends. The CDR3 nucleotides are TGTGCCAGCAACCGCGAACCCACGGACTACAATGAGCAGTTCTTC. It is translated as CASNREPTDYNEQFF.

This clonotype was seen a handful of times. CDR3 protein: CASSSDPNEQFF. CDR3 nucleotide sequence: TGTGCCAGCAGCTCCGACCCCAATGAGCAGTTCTTC. V is TRBV6-5 and J is TRBJ2-1; D gene unclear. Between the trimmed V and J ends, which lost 6 bases and 6 bases, there was a span of 9 bases. This CDR3 is 12 amino acids long. Germline CDR1 MNHEY, CDR2 SVGAGI.

The CDR3 reads CSAKDYEQYF. The CDR3 bases are TGCAGTGCTAAAGACTACGAGCAGTACTTC. V gene TRBV20-1 combines with J gene TRBJ2-7, with D unclear. CDR1 and CDR2 from the germline V gene are DFQATT and SNEGSKA (reference sequence). Deletions cut 4 bases from V and 3 bases from J, with 4 bases between. There are 10 residues in the CDR3.

This chain connects TRBV12-3 or TRBV12-4 to TRBJ2-1; 10 nucleotides line up with TRBD1. J lost 9 bases, V lost 1 base, and 6 bases had no gene match. This CDR3 contains 15 residues. CDR3 nucleotide sequence: TGTGCCAGCAGTTTAGGGGACAGGGGAACTGGTGAGCAGTTCTTC. This encodes CASSLGDRGTGEQFF.

This clonotype was detected once. The rearrangement links TRBV6-5 to TRBJ1-1; D call uncertain. The CDR3 runs to 14 residues. In germline, CDR1 is MNHEY, CDR2 SVGAGI. V lost 8 bases, J lost 1 base, and 14 bases lay in between. This CDR3 reads CASGWSQSNTEAFF. CDR3 nucleotides: TGTGCCAGCGGATGGTCTCAGTCGAACACTGAAGCTTTCTTT.

The chain recombines TRBV6-6 with TRBJ2-3; D assignment may be TRBD1 or TRBD2 (5 bases each). Germline-derived CDR1 and CDR2 are MNHNY and SVGAGI (reference sequence). Trimming shortened V by 8 bases and J by 4 bases, and 10 bases separated the two germline ends. The CDR3 totals 12 residues. The CDR3 region is CASGDLPDTQYF. The CDR3 DNA sequence: TGTGCCAGCGGGGACCTGCCAGATACGCAGTATTTT.

This clonotype has ten or more counts. The chain has TRBV12-3 or TRBV12-4 and TRBJ2-7; maybe TRBD2 (5 bases). Trimming stripped 1 base from V and 1 base from J, with 8 bases between. The CDR3 spans 14 residues. The CDR3 here is CASSLVEGSYEQYF. CDR3 coding DNA: TGTGCCAGCAGTTTAGTAGAGGGATCCTACGAGCAGTACTTC.

A few counts support this clonotype. The chain couples TRBV29-1 to TRBJ2-6; D might be TRBD2 (5 bases). Trimming left V 1 base short and J 1 base short, with 5 bases between. The CDR3 has 14 residues. The germline V gene has CDR1 SQVTM and CDR2 ANQGSEA. As DNA, the CDR3 is TGCAGCGTTGAAGCGGGATCTGGGGCCAACGTCCTGACTTTC. It specifies CSVEAGSGANVLTF. Together with reference TRBV29-1 and TRBJ2-6, the CDR3 gives the full variable domain: SAVISQKPSRDICQRGTSLTIQCQVDSQVTMMFWYRQQPGQSLTLIATANQGSEATYESGFVIDKFPISRPNLTFSTLTVSNMSPEDSSIYLCSVEAGSGANVLTFGAGSRLTVL.

V and J are TRBV7-2 and TRBJ2-3; TRBD2 aligns across 11 bases. The CDR3 contains 15 residues. Per germline, CDR1 SGHTA and CDR2 FQGNSA. The ends lost 1 base at V and 9 bases at J; junction bases unmatched: 6. CDR3 residues: CASSLGLAGMVTQYF. The CDR3 DNA is TGTGCCAGCAGCTTAGGACTAGCGGGAATGGTAACGCAGTATTTT.

This chain uses TRBV29-1 with TRBJ1-1; no reliable D call. Trimming took off 4 bases at V and 4 bases at J, with 10 bases between the two ends. This CDR3 is 12 amino acids long. In germline, CDR1 is SQVTM, CDR2 ANQGSEA. The CDR3 protein is CSVAPSGTEAFF. Written as DNA, the CDR3 is TGCAGCGTTGCTCCCTCCGGCACTGAAGCTTTCTTT.

This rearrangement joins TRBV3-1 to TRBJ2-1; 7 nucleotides align to TRBD1. The germline CDR1 and CDR2 sequences are LGHDT and YNNKEL (reference sequence). This CDR3 region has 16 residues. J gave up 9 bases and V 0 bases, and 11 bases lay outside the gene matches. This CDR3 is CASSQEGRQGRGEQFF. CDR3 nucleotides: TGTGCCAGCAGCCAAGAGGGGCGACAGGGCCGGGGTGAGCAGTTCTTC.

The chain uses TRBV11-2 and TRBJ2-1; 7 nucleotides agree with TRBD2. The CDR3 is made up of 15 amino acids. Germline V gene lookup returns CDR1 SGHAT and CDR2 FQNNGV. V trimming: 6 bases; J trimming: 4 bases; junction bases outside the gene matches: 9. The CDR3: CASSTGTKPYNEQFF. The CDR3, as DNA: TGTGCCAGCAGTACCGGGACTAAGCCTTACAATGAGCAGTTCTTC.

The rearrangement uses TRBV4-2 and TRBJ2-3; 7 bases fit TRBD2. The germline V gene encodes CDR1 LGHNA and CDR2 YNFKEQ. CDR3 length: 20 amino acids. The J segment lost 8 bases and the V segment lost 4 bases, leaving 27 bases of the junction unmatched. The CDR3: CASSPLHTSGGGGPSATQYF. CDR3 bases: TGTGCCAGCAGCCCGCTCCATACGTCGGGAGGTGGAGGCCCGTCGGCTACGCAGTATTTT.

The chain joins TRBV24-1 to TRBJ2-7; 7 bases match TRBD1. J gave up 1 base and V 2 bases, and 4 bases lay outside the gene matches. The CDR3 has 15 residues. Germline loops: CDR1 KGHDR, CDR2 SFDVKD. The CDR3 bases are TGTGCCACCAGTGATTGGCCACAGGGGTCCTACGAGCAGTACTTC. This sequence encodes CATSDWPQGSYEQYF.

This clonotype was detected once. J is TRBJ1-2 and V is TRBV6-1; D perhaps matches TRBD1 (6 bases). V gave up 7 bases and J gave up 13 bases, with 22 bases separating them. The CDR3 runs 13 residues. CDR1 MNHNS and CDR2 SASEGT come from the germline V gene. CDR3 DNA sequence: TGTGCCAGCAACCCGACAGGTCCGGGTTTGCCCACCTTC. Its translation: CASNPTGPGLPTF.